Each of the 24 T cell receptor beta chains below was sequenced from the same sample in a study of beta chain features in type 1 diabetes. Isolated RNA was reverse transcribed in full, so expressed TCRB transcripts were sequenced. Sequencing was performed with immunoSEQ multiplex PCR; in TCRdb, only in-frame clones are kept and a portion is missing. The table shows under 400,000 clones, with 13% to 15% occurring only once. Sequencing was carried out using central memory CD4+ T cells from blood. All receptors derive from a man younger than 40 in good health.

This clone was found a few times. At one of its ends the junction is not consistent with the germline gene, which may arise from a read error. V is TRBV10-2 and J is TRBJ2-1; possible D gene TRBD2, 5 bases. This CDR3 spans 15 amino acids. Germline V gene lookup returns CDR1 WSHSY and CDR2 SAAADI. CDR3 sequence reads: CASSQVGLPYNEQFF. CDR3 sequence (DNA): TGTGCCAGCAGCCAAGTAGGACTCCCCTACAATGAGCAGTTCTTC.

This clone has just a few counts. The rearrangement joins TRBV7-8 to TRBJ2-1; TRBD2 aligns across 10 bases. Germline CDR1 and CDR2: SGHVS and FQNEAQ. J gave up 7 bases and V 5 bases, and 5 bases lay outside the gene matches. The CDR3 contains 14 residues. This CDR3 is CASSRGTSENEQFF. DNA for the CDR3: TGTGCCAGCAGCCGCGGGACTAGCGAGAATGAGCAGTTCTTC. Drawing the rest from reference TRBV7-8 and TRBJ2-1, the complete variable domain is GAGVSQSPRYKVAKRGQDVALRCDPISGHVSLFWYQQALGQGPEFLTYFQNEAQLDKSGLPSDRFFAERPEGSVSTLKIQRTQQEDSAVYLCASSRGTSENEQFFGPGTRLTVL.

For the CDR3, the DNA is TGTGCCGTCCGACTAGCGGGACGGTCCACAGATACGCAGTATTTT. Translation: CAVRLAGRSTDTQYF. The V and J genes are TRBV6-1 and TRBJ2-3; TRBD2 agrees at 11 bases. The CDR3 spans 15 residues. V gave up 11 bases and J gave up 2 bases; unmatched junction bases: 9. CDR1 is MNHNS, CDR2 SASEGT, per germline.

The chain has TRBV11-2 and TRBJ1-1; D is uncertain. Germline assignment: CDR1 SGHAT and CDR2 FQNNGV. V shed 0 bases and J shed 9 bases, with 11 bases lying between them. The CDR3 covers 13 residues. This chain's CDR3 is CASSLEGRTQAFF. In DNA form, the CDR3 reads TGTGCCAGCAGCTTAGAGGGCCGGACCCAAGCTTTCTTT.

In its sample, this clone was seen a few times. The genes are TRBV7-8 and TRBJ2-5, with D perhaps given as TRBD1 or TRBD2 (6 bases each). The CDR3 loop spans 14 amino acids. V gave up 2 bases and J gave up 5 bases, with 12 bases separating them. Germline V gene data show CDR1 as SGHVS and CDR2 as FQNEAQ. Here the CDR3 reads CASSLSGGRETQYF. For the CDR3, the DNA is TGTGCCAGCAGCTTAAGTGGGGGGCGTGAGACCCAGTACTTC.

This clone was seen more than once but under ten times. Given a far larger clone just one base away, this is likely a sequencing read error. Other DNA sequences of this sample code for an identical CDR3. The chain couples TRBV5-1 to TRBJ2-7, with D maybe TRBD2 (6 bases). The germline V gene has CDR1 SGHRS and CDR2 YFSETQ. Trimming removed 0 bases at V and 1 base at J, with 14 bases between. This CDR3 has 16 residues. CDR3 DNA: TGCGCCAGCAGCTTGGTTTGGGCTAGCGATTCCTACGAGCAGTACGTC. It translates to CASSLVWASDSYEQYV.

This clone was counted at least ten times. V gene TRBV6-5 combines with J gene TRBJ2-4; the D call may be TRBD1 or TRBD2 (5 bases each). This CDR3 has 15 amino acids. The germline V and J ends were trimmed by 5 bases and 4 bases, with 15 bases remaining between them. The germline gives CDR1 MNHEY, CDR2 SVGAGI. CDR3 sequence (DNA): TGTGCCAGCAGTCACTACCGGGACGAGAAAAACATTCAGTACTTC. It specifies CASSHYRDEKNIQYF.

This rearrangement joins TRBV19 to TRBJ1-1; TRBD1 might be the D (6 bases). The length of the CDR3 is 14 residues. Germline loops: CDR1 LNHDA, CDR2 SQIVND (reference sequence). The germline V and J ends were trimmed by 3 bases and 5 bases, with 13 bases remaining between them. The CDR3 DNA reads as TGTGCCAGTAGTATGTTGCCCGGACAGACTGAAGCTTTCTTT. Amino acids: CASSMLPGQTEAFF.

V gene TRBV2 combines with J gene TRBJ2-7; 10 nucleotides line up with TRBD1. V gave up 8 bases and J gave up 6 bases; unmatched junction bases: 4. The CDR3 covers 12 residues. Germline CDR1 is SNHLY and CDR2 is FYNNEI. CDR3: CASGQGVGEQYV. In DNA, the CDR3 is TGTGCCAGCGGACAGGGGGTGGGCGAGCAGTACGTC.

This clone was detected only a few times. The genes are TRBV11-2 and TRBJ2-3, with D hard to call. The ends were cut back, 5 bases at V and 2 bases at J, with 14 bases in the middle. The CDR3 length is 15 residues. Germline V gene lookup returns CDR1 SGHAT and CDR2 FQNNGV. CDR3 sequence: CASSKDFDATDTQYF. For the CDR3, the DNA is TGTGCCAGCAGCAAAGACTTTGACGCCACAGATACGCAGTATTTT.

The chain recombines TRBV7-2 with TRBJ2-1, with a weak D call TRBD2 (6 bases). V dropped 8 bases and J dropped 3 bases, with 11 bases sitting between them. CDR1 and CDR2 (germline): SGHTA, FQGNSA. The CDR3 runs 13 residues. The CDR3 DNA follows: TGTGCCAGCCCCCGCGGGAACTACAATGAGCAGTTCTTC. Translated, it gives CASPRGNYNEQFF.

V and J are TRBV7-2 and TRBJ2-1; 8 positions agree with TRBD2. The CDR3 has 15 amino acids. Germline values: CDR1 SGHTA, CDR2 FQGNSA. Germline trimming cut 1 base from V and 8 bases from J; bases unmatched to any gene: 7. Here the CDR3 reads CASSLGGTRGDEQFF. The CDR3 DNA reads TGTGCCAGCAGCTTAGGCGGGACTAGGGGCGATGAGCAGTTCTTC.

This clone turned up a few times. The chain links TRBV13 to TRBJ1-3; 11 bases are a match to TRBD1. Germline V lookup: CDR1 PRHDT, CDR2 FYEKMQ (reference sequence). CDR3 length: 14 residues. V was pared by 4 bases and J by 10 bases, with 6 bases of the junction left unmatched. Written as DNA, the CDR3 is TGTGCCAGCAGCTCCGGACAGGGGGCGCCGACCATATATTTT. Translating gives CASSSGQGAPTIYF.

This rearrangement joins TRBV7-9 to TRBJ1-3, with unresolved D. The CDR3 consists of 15 residues. The germline V gene has CDR1 SEHNR and CDR2 FQNEAQ (reference sequence). The V end was cut by 6 bases, the J end by 0 bases, with 12 bases between. The CDR3 sequence: CASRLDPSSGNTIYF. DNA for the CDR3: TGTGCCAGCAGACTCGACCCGTCCTCTGGAAACACCATATATTTT.

The rearrangement joins TRBV10-1 to TRBJ1-3, with D tentatively TRBD1 (5 bases). Germline loops: CDR1 WNHNN, CDR2 SYGVQD (reference sequence). The V gene lost 6 bases and the J gene lost 0 bases, with 15 bases spanning the gap. The CDR3 consists of 16 residues. CDR3 sequence: CASSGAAGGSGNTIYF. CDR3 nucleotides: TGCGCCAGCAGCGGTGCTGCGGGGGGCTCTGGAAACACCATATATTTT.

The gene calls are TRBV30 and TRBJ1-2; D gene ambiguous. V lost 2 bases and J 2 bases, leaving 18 bases between the germline ends. The germline CDR1 and CDR2 sequences are GTSNPN and SVGIG (reference sequence). This CDR3 is built from 16 residues. CDR3 coding DNA: TGTGCCTGGAGTTTGCCCGGCAGCCAGTTAAACTATGGCTACACCTTC. Protein product: CAWSLPGSQLNYGYTF.

In its sample, this clone was seen a few times. Other DNA sequences from this sample encode an identical CDR3 as well. The rearrangement links TRBV20-1 to TRBJ2-3; D unresolved. Germline CDR1 and CDR2: DFQATT and SNEGSKA (reference sequence). This CDR3 is 10 amino acids long. Trimming took 5 bases from V and 5 from J, leaving 5 bases between them. CDR3 in DNA: TGCAGTGCTTTCCTAGATACGCAGTATTTT. It specifies CSAFLDTQYF.

This clone was detected a few times. This chain connects TRBV5-6 to TRBJ1-1, with D possibly matching TRBD1 (6 bases). Trimming removed 4 bases at V and 1 base at J, with 14 bases between. The CDR3 contains 15 residues. Looked up from germline, CDR1 is SGHDT and CDR2 is YYEEEE. CDR3 bases: TGTGCCAGCAGCCCAAACAGGGTTGCGAACACTGAAGCTTTCTTT. Protein product: CASSPNRVANTEAFF.

The chain has TRBV7-6 and TRBJ2-7, with D perhaps matching TRBD1 or TRBD2 (7 bases each). There are 15 residues in the CDR3. Germline V lookup: CDR1 SGHVS, CDR2 FNYEAQ. Trimming pared 0 bases from V and 2 bases from J, leaving 11 bases between. CDR3 loop: CASSLAQGGTYEQYF. The CDR3 DNA follows: TGTGCCAGCAGCTTAGCCCAGGGGGGGACCTACGAGCAGTACTTC.

The rearrangement links TRBV6-1 to TRBJ1-1; perhaps TRBD1 as D (6 bases). Germline V gene lookup returns CDR1 MNHNS and CDR2 SASEGT. Trimming took off 10 bases at V and 5 bases at J, with 20 bases between the two ends. The CDR3 is 14 amino acids. For the CDR3, the DNA is TGTGCCATCAGCCTCAATTCCAGGGGAACTGAAGCTTTCTTT. Its protein product is CAISLNSRGTEAFF.

The table lists this clone with a few counts. This chain joins TRBV19 and TRBJ1-5, with D maybe TRBD1 (6 bases). Trimming pared 9 bases from V and 7 bases from J, leaving 22 bases between. The CDR3 runs to 15 residues. CDR1 and CDR2 from the germline V gene are LNHDA and SQIVND (reference sequence). The CDR3 DNA sequence: TGTGCCAGCCAGGCCGGAGGGGGTTGGGTACAGCCCCAGCATTTT. Translating it yields CASQAGGGWVQPQHF.

The chain is built from TRBV6-1 and TRBJ1-3; D gene ambiguous. Germline loops: CDR1 MNHNS, CDR2 SASEGT. V shed 11 bases and J shed 0 bases, with 14 bases lying between them. The CDR3 contains 14 residues. CDR3 DNA sequence: TGTGCCGGTATGGACCGCCGCTCTGGAAACACCATATATTTT. This sequence encodes CAGMDRRSGNTIYF.

Ten or more counts support this clone. Other DNA sequences in the sample encode the same CDR3. The chain joins TRBV30 to TRBJ2-3, with D uncertain. The CDR3 contains 13 residues. Germline values: CDR1 GTSNPN, CDR2 SVGIG (reference sequence). Trimming took off 0 bases at V and 5 bases at J, with 9 bases between the two ends. The chain's CDR3 is CAWSVRARDTQYF. CDR3 coding DNA: TGTGCCTGGAGTGTACGCGCGAGAGATACGCAGTATTTT.

This clone was seen many times. The chain links TRBV6-6 to TRBJ1-1; a possible D gene is TRBD1 (6 bases). Trimming shortened V by 6 bases and J by 1 base, and 6 bases separated the two germline ends. Germline V gene lookup returns CDR1 MNHNY and CDR2 SVGAGI (reference sequence). The CDR3 is 12 residues long. CDR3 sequence (DNA): TGTGCCAGCAGGACAGGGAACACTGAAGCTTTCTTT. It is translated as CASRTGNTEAFF.